These 8 T cell receptor beta chains came from one sample sequenced in a study of T-cell memory formation after mild COVID-19. One entry per CDR3 protein, called by TCRdb with MiXCR from the 5' RACE reads. The table records a few hundred thousand distinct CDR3 sequences, about 24% of them present only once. Sequencing was performed on PBMCs or a T cell subset sorted from them (not recorded which). The source of these receptors is an adult woman who had mild COVID-19 (a few samples of this study predate the infection). Cell type and time point are not known.

This chain connects TRBV4-1 to TRBJ1-5; D unclear. V shed 1 base and J shed 7 bases, with 14 bases lying between them. The germline V gene encodes CDR1 MGHRA and CDR2 YSYEKL. This CDR3 contains 15 residues. CDR3 coding DNA: TGCGCCAGCAGCCAAGGTGGAGGACGAGGGCAGCCCCAGCATTTT. Encoded protein: CASSQGGGRGQPQHF.

The chain is built from TRBV20-1 and TRBJ2-3; 9 positions agree with TRBD2. The V and J ends lost 0 bases and 4 bases, in that order; junction bases with no gene match: 11. Germline assignment: CDR1 DFQATT and CDR2 SNEGSKA (reference sequence). The CDR3 runs 17 residues. CDR3 sequence: CSARDGRGGRASDTQYF. The DNA of the CDR3 is TGCAGTGCTAGAGATGGTCGGGGCGGGAGGGCCTCAGATACGCAGTATTTT.

This clonotype occurred a few times. The chain combines TRBV4-1 with TRBJ2-3; D remains ambiguous. CDR1 MGHRA and CDR2 YSYEKL come from the germline V gene. The germline V and J ends were trimmed by 1 base and 6 bases, with 20 bases remaining between them. CDR3 length equals 17 residues. The CDR3 here is CASSQGERWAQRDTQYF. The CDR3, as DNA: TGCGCCAGCAGCCAAGGGGAACGGTGGGCCCAACGGGATACGCAGTATTTT.

The chain uses TRBV7-8 and TRBJ1-4; 8 bases line up with TRBD1. CDR1 is SGHVS and CDR2 is FQNEAQ in the germline V gene. CDR3 length: 16 residues. V was clipped by 4 bases and J by 5 bases; unmatched bases: 9. CDR3 amino acids: CASSSSRRQGNEKLFF. In DNA form, the CDR3 reads TGTGCCAGCAGCTCCTCCCGCCGACAGGGGAATGAAAAACTGTTTTTT. The entire variable domain, with the rest obtained from reference TRBV7-8 and TRBJ1-4, is as follows: GAGVSQSPRYKVAKRGQDVALRCDPISGHVSLFWYQQALGQGPEFLTYFQNEAQLDKSGLPSDRFFAERPEGSVSTLKIQRTQQEDSAVYLCASSSSRRQGNEKLFFGSGTQLSVL.

This clonotype was detected many times. The V call is TRBV6-2 or TRBV6-3, the J call TRBJ2-2; no reliable D call. Germline V CDR1 and CDR2: MNHEY, SVGEGT. CDR3 size: 13 residues. The germline V and J ends were trimmed by 2 bases and 6 bases, with 7 bases remaining between them. This chain's CDR3 is CASSYAVPGELFF. The CDR3 DNA is TGTGCCAGCAGTTACGCGGTTCCCGGGGAGCTGTTTTTT.

This clonotype was counted a few times. The rearrangement uses TRBV20-1 and TRBJ2-3, with TRBD1 matching 7 bases. Germline V gives CDR1 DFQATT, CDR2 SNEGSKA (reference sequence). V dropped 6 bases and J dropped 1; count of bases not matched to a gene: 10. The CDR3 has 15 residues. CDR3 protein: CSAPPQGHGTDTQYF. The CDR3 nucleotides are TGCAGTGCGCCACCACAGGGGCACGGCACAGATACGCAGTATTTT.

This clonotype has only a few counts. V usage is TRBV11-1 and J usage is TRBJ1-2, with a weak D call TRBD1 (6 bases). This CDR3 comprises 13 residues. V was shortened by 4 bases and J by 3 bases, with 9 bases between the two germline ends. Germline V gene sequence: CDR1 SGHAT, CDR2 FQDESV (reference sequence). Here the CDR3 reads CASSWDKDYGYTF. The CDR3 nucleotides read TGTGCCAGCAGCTGGGACAAAGACTATGGCTACACCTTC.

This clonotype was observed at least ten times. The chain is built from TRBV3-1 and TRBJ2-5; D is unresolved. The V and J ends lost 1 base and 4 bases respectively, with 1 base between them. Germline V lookup: CDR1 LGHDT, CDR2 YNNKEL (reference sequence). The CDR3 spans 11 residues. DNA for the CDR3: TGTGCCAGCAGCCAAGTAGAGACCCAGTACTTC. Translating gives CASSQVETQYF.